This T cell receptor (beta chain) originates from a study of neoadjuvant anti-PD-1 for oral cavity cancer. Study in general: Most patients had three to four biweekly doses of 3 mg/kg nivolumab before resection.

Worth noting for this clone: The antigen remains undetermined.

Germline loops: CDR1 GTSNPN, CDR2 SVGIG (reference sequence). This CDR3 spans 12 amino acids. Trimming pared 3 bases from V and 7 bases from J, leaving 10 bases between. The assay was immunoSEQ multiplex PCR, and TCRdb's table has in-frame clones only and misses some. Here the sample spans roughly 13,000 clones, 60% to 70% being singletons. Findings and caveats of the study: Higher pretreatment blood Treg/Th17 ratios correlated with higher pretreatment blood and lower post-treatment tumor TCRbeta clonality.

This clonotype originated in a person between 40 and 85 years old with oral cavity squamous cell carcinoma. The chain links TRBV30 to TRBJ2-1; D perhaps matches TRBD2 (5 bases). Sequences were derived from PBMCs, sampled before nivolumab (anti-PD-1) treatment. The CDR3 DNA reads TGTGCCTGGAGCCGGAGGACGAATGAGCAGTTCTTC. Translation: CAWSRRTNEQFF.